Each of the 16 T cell receptor beta chains below was sequenced from the same sample in a study of T cells in Graves' hyperthyroidism and ophthalmopathy (dated by TCRdb to between 2017 and 2020). The method behind the library was multiplex PCR. The sequencer listed for this sample is Illumina HiSeq 2000. The TCR beta CDR3 regions were amplified from RNA transcripts. The TCR CDR3 was subjected to a first round of RT-PCR using the HTBI primer set and the Qiagen OneStep RT-PCR kit. In-frame beta chains were kept once TCRdb had trimmed the public reads at Q25 with fastp and called clones with MiXCR. All rows with the same CDR3 protein become a single entry with the most common DNA and genes. This sample holds hundreds of thousands of distinct CDR3 sequences; about 20% were observed only once. The ten largest clones capture 40% to 50% of the sample. The source material was blood. These receptors were obtained from a man aged 40-50 years with Graves' ophthalmopathy.

This clonotype was observed at least ten times. The chain uses TRBV3-1 and TRBJ1-1; possible D gene TRBD1, 5 bases. The CDR3 is 14 amino acids. CDR1 and CDR2 from the germline V gene are LGHDT and YNNKEL (reference sequence). The V end was cut by 3 bases, the J end by 0 bases, with 8 bases between. The CDR3 coding sequence is TGTGCCAGCAGCCAGAGACAGCTGAACACTGAAGCTTTCTTT. It translates to CASSQRQLNTEAFF.

With regard to this clonotype: With a much larger clone just one base away, this may be a read error. This chain uses TRBV7-8 with TRBJ2-5; D is uncertain. The CDR3 loop spans 14 amino acids. Germline loops: CDR1 SGHVS, CDR2 FQNEAQ. The CDR3 sequence is CANSPNTIGETQYF. The CDR3 DNA reads TGTGCCAACAGCCCCAACACAATTGGGGAGACCCAGTACTTC.

This clonotype showed up just a few times. Given a much more abundant clone one base away, this may be a read error. The chain carries TRBV11-2 and TRBJ2-2, with TRBD2 as a possible D gene (5 bases). CDR1 is SGHAT and CDR2 is FQNNGV in the germline V gene. The CDR3 spans 12 residues. The CDR3: CASGVNTGELVF. The CDR3, as DNA: TGTGCCAGCGGAGTGAACACCGGGGAGCTGGTTTTT.

The V gene is TRBV12-3 or TRBV12-4, the J gene TRBJ2-3; unclear D gene. The CDR3 is 13 residues long. Trimming took 10 bases from V and 2 from J, leaving 13 bases between them. The CDR3 DNA is TGTGCCACCACCCAGCAGCTCACAGATACGCAGTATTTT. It translates to CATTQQLTDTQYF.

This clonotype showed up many times. The chain is built from TRBV9 and TRBJ1-1; D gene uncertain. This CDR3 region has 15 residues. V was cut by 3 bases and J by 0 bases, with 12 bases left in between. In germline, CDR1 is SGDLS, CDR2 YYNGEE. CDR3 amino acids: CASSAHGQMNTEAFF. CDR3 nucleotides: TGTGCCAGCAGCGCCCATGGGCAGATGAACACTGAAGCTTTCTTT.

This clonotype was counted between two and nine times. DNA of the CDR3: TGTGCCAGCAGCGTAGATGCGCGGGGGCGAGCTGGAAACACCATATATTTT. This codes for CASSVDARGRAGNTIYF. The V gene is TRBV9, the J gene TRBJ1-3; tentatively, D is TRBD1 (6 bases). Germline V gives CDR1 SGDLS, CDR2 YYNGEE. With 0 bases removed from V and 2 bases from J, the gap between germline ends came to 15 bases. CDR3 length equals 17 residues.

At least ten counts were recorded for this clonotype. The V gene is TRBV2, the J gene TRBJ2-1; 9 nucleotides line up with TRBD2. The CDR3 runs 16 residues. Germline V lookup: CDR1 SNHLY, CDR2 FYNNEI. After removal of 6 bases from V and 12 bases from J, the junction contained 18 bases not matched to a gene. As DNA, the CDR3 is TGTGCCAGCAGCATGGGGACTAGCAGGACCCAGGTGCGGCAGTTCTTC. This gives the protein CASSMGTSRTQVRQFF.

This clonotype was counted ten times or more. This rearrangement joins TRBV20-1 to TRBJ1-1; D uncertain. In germline, CDR1 is DFQATT, CDR2 SNEGSKA (reference sequence). The CDR3 has 14 amino acids. Between the trimmed V and J ends, which lost 1 base and 1 base, there was a span of 10 bases. This CDR3 is CSARVSQSNTEAFF. CDR3 DNA sequence: TGCAGTGCTAGAGTCTCCCAGTCGAACACTGAAGCTTTCTTT.

CDR3: CSARDRGRVTEAFF. The CDR3 nucleotides read TGCAGTGCTAGAGACAGGGGGCGAGTCACTGAAGCTTTCTTT. The rearrangement uses TRBV20-1 and TRBJ1-1; 8 nucleotides match TRBD1. The CDR3 runs to 14 residues. CDR1 is DFQATT and CDR2 is SNEGSKA in the germline V gene (reference sequence). Germline trimming cut 0 bases from V and 4 bases from J; bases unmatched to any gene: 4.

This clonotype was counted a few times. The gene calls are TRBV12-3 or TRBV12-4 and TRBJ1-5; the D is unclear. The CDR3 contains 16 residues. V was trimmed by 3 bases and J by 2 bases, leaving 14 bases between them. The CDR3 reads CASSLRKGVGNQPQHF. CDR3 nucleotide sequence: TGTGCCAGCAGTTTGCGGAAGGGTGTGGGCAATCAGCCCCAGCATTTT.

This clonotype was seen at least ten times. The gene calls are TRBV7-8 and TRBJ1-5; D is unresolved. V gave up 1 base and J gave up 6 bases, with 16 bases separating them. This CDR3 has 16 residues. Germline CDR1 is SGHVS and CDR2 is FQNEAQ. The CDR3 DNA reads TGTGCCAGCAGCTTAGGCCCGGGAGGTGCGCGTCAGCCCCAGCATTTT. It codes for CASSLGPGGARQPQHF. The whole variable domain, remainder taken from reference TRBV7-8 and TRBJ1-5, is GAGVSQSPRYKVAKRGQDVALRCDPISGHVSLFWYQQALGQGPEFLTYFQNEAQLDKSGLPSDRFFAERPEGSVSTLKIQRTQQEDSAVYLCASSLGPGGARQPQHFGDGTRLSIL.

The chain has TRBV5-1 and TRBJ2-1; TRBD1 agrees at 11 bases. CDR1 and CDR2 (germline): SGHRS, YFSETQ. This CDR3 region has 17 residues. V was clipped by 4 bases and J by 0 bases; unmatched bases: 6. DNA of the CDR3: TGCGCCAGCAGCCACACCGGGACAGGGGGCTCCTACAATGAGCAGTTCTTC. This gives the protein CASSHTGTGGSYNEQFF.

The rearrangement joins TRBV7-2 to TRBJ1-1, with D hard to call. The CDR3 has 12 residues. In germline, CDR1 is SGHTA, CDR2 FQGNSA. The V end lost 1 base, the J end lost 8 bases, and 8 bases lay between the germline ends. The chain's CDR3 is CASSLVKREAFF. The CDR3 region has the DNA TGTGCCAGCAGCTTAGTTAAGAGAGAAGCTTTCTTT.

About this clonotype itself: The junction does not match germline at one end; this may be a read error. V and J are TRBV18 and TRBJ1-5; D remains unclear. CDR1 and CDR2 (germline): KGHSH, LQKENI. The CDR3 is 10 amino acids. The CDR3 coding sequence is TGTGCCAGCTCCCCACTTGACCAGCATTTT. It specifies CASSPLDQHF.

This clonotype was counted at least ten times. The gene calls are TRBV27 and TRBJ2-7; D remains unclear. The germline V and J ends were trimmed by 4 bases and 1 base, with 8 bases remaining between them. The CDR3 runs 13 residues. Germline CDR1 and CDR2: MNHEY and SMNVEV (reference sequence). This CDR3 is CASSSDASYEQYF. CDR3 DNA: TGTGCCAGCAGTTCGGACGCGTCCTACGAGCAGTACTTC.

This clonotype occurred many times. The gene calls are TRBV12-3 or TRBV12-4 and TRBJ1-2; no clear D gene. Trimming stripped 7 bases from V and 5 bases from J, with 14 bases between. CDR3 size: 13 residues. The CDR3 sequence: CASNAGSLYGYTF. The CDR3 nucleotides are TGTGCCAGCAACGCAGGCTCCCTTTATGGCTACACCTTC.